One sample yielded the 20 T cell receptor beta chains listed below, sequenced in a study of blood T cells in healthy people across ages. Together with a sample-barcoded 5' primer, a J-beta primer mix was included in a second PCR lasting about 7 to 12 cycles. MiXCR was run by TCRdb on the 5' RACE reads, yielding one entry per CDR3 protein. The sample includes roughly 1,800,000 distinct CDR3 sequences, about 50% seen only once; the top ten take less than 2.5%. The sequencing sample was made of blood. All receptors come from a woman in her thirties or forties in good health.

This clonotype turned up a few times. This chain links TRBV2 with TRBJ2-4; 11 bases line up with TRBD2. The V segment lost 6 bases and the J segment 6 bases; nucleotides outside the gene matches: 16. The CDR3 loop spans 18 amino acids. Germline CDR1 is SNHLY and CDR2 is FYNNEI. The CDR3 DNA reads as TGTGCCAGCAGACAAACTAGCGGGGGCGCGCAGAGGAGAAACATTCAGTACTTC. This codes for CASRQTSGGAQRRNIQYF.

This rearrangement joins TRBV25-1 to TRBJ1-2; 8 positions agree with TRBD1. Germline V gene lookup returns CDR1 MGHDK and CDR2 SYGVNS. V was clipped by 4 bases and J by 7 bases; unmatched bases: 8. CDR3 length: 14 amino acids. CDR3 in DNA: TGTGCCAGCAGTGTTCAGGGGGCCAATGGTGGCTACACCTTC. Protein: CASSVQGANGGYTF.

This clonotype was detected only a few times. CDR3 bases: TGCGCCAGCAGCTTAGCCGACATGTCGATCTACGAGCAGTACTTC. Protein product: CASSLADMSIYEQYF. The rearrangement links TRBV5-1 to TRBJ2-4, with unresolved D. The DNA end favors TRBJ2-7, so the J call may be wrong. Germline assignment: CDR1 SGHRS and CDR2 YFSETQ. The CDR3 extends over 15 amino acids.

The chain links TRBV9 to TRBJ2-7; unclear D gene. CDR3 size: 15 residues. Germline V gives CDR1 SGDLS, CDR2 YYNGEE. Trimming left V 1 base short and J 4 bases short, with 15 bases between. Here the CDR3 reads CASSVSTVSRYEQYF. In DNA, the CDR3 is TGTGCCAGCAGCGTAAGTACAGTTTCCCGGTACGAGCAGTACTTC. The complete variable domain, with remaining parts taken from reference TRBV9 and TRBJ2-7, reads DSGVTQTPKHLITATGQRVTLRCSPRSGDLSVYWYQQSLDQGLQFLIQYYNGEERAKGNILERFSAQQFPDLHSELNLSSLELGDSALYFCASSVSTVSRYEQYFGPGTRLTVT.

The chain has TRBV7-8 and TRBJ2-4; 9 positions agree with TRBD1. The ends lost 0 bases at V and 2 bases at J; junction bases unmatched: 5. The germline gives CDR1 SGHVS, CDR2 FQNEAQ. This CDR3 has 17 amino acids. The CDR3 sequence: CASSLAVQGATKNIQYF. CDR3 coding DNA: TGTGCCAGCAGCTTAGCGGTACAGGGGGCGACCAAAAACATTCAGTACTTC.

V usage is TRBV6-6 and J usage is TRBJ2-5; maybe TRBD2 (7 bases). V lost 5 bases to trimming and J lost 11 bases, with 18 bases between them. The length of the CDR3 is 13 residues. The V gene's germline CDR1 is MNHNY and CDR2 SVGAGI (reference sequence). Here the CDR3 reads CASSETGGSEQYF. CDR3 in DNA: TGTGCCAGCAGTGAGACGGGGGGCAGTGAGCAGTACTTC.

This clonotype was counted a few times. V and J are TRBV20-1 and TRBJ2-5, with a possible D match to TRBD1 (6 bases). There are 11 residues in the CDR3. Germline V lookup: CDR1 DFQATT, CDR2 SNEGSKA (reference sequence). The germline V and J ends were trimmed by 7 bases and 4 bases, with 10 bases remaining between them. In nucleotides, the CDR3 is TGCAGTGTTTTCAGGGGAGAGACCCAGTACTTC. Residues: CSVFRGETQYF.

The chain carries TRBV11-2 and TRBJ2-1, with 7 bases aligning to TRBD2. The trim removed 5 bases at V and 5 bases at J, leaving 9 bases unmatched. CDR3 length equals 15 residues. Germline V gene sequence: CDR1 SGHAT, CDR2 FQNNGV. The CDR3 DNA is TGTGCCAGCAGCACACACCGGGGGGACGACAATGAGCAGTTCTTC. Residues: CASSTHRGDDNEQFF.

The chain couples TRBV9 to TRBJ2-3; TRBD2 is a possible D gene (5 bases). Germline V lookup: CDR1 SGDLS, CDR2 YYNGEE. This CDR3 contains 15 residues. The V end was cut by 0 bases, the J end by 2 bases, with 10 bases between. CDR3 bases: TGTGCCAGCAGCGTAGGAGGGTCTATCACAGATACGCAGTATTTT. Translation gives CASSVGGSITDTQYF.

This chain joins TRBV12-3 or TRBV12-4 and TRBJ1-4; no reliable D call. The CDR3 runs to 17 residues. The V and J ends lost 5 bases and 2 bases respectively, with 18 bases between them. The CDR3 loop reads CASSPGRRVGTNEKLFF. Written as DNA, the CDR3 is TGTGCCAGCAGTCCGGGCCGGCGGGTGGGCACTAATGAAAAACTGTTTTTT.

This clonotype was found many times. This sequence joins TRBV7-2 and TRBJ2-4; D is perhaps TRBD1 (5 bases). Germline CDR1 reads SGHTA; CDR2 reads FQGNSA. The CDR3 spans 15 residues. V gave up 5 bases and J gave up 1 base, with 12 bases separating them. The CDR3 is CASSPQGRAKNIQYF. CDR3 DNA sequence: TGTGCCAGCAGCCCTCAGGGCAGGGCCAAAAACATTCAGTACTTC.

The V call is TRBV6-5, the J call TRBJ1-2; D remains ambiguous. Germline CDR1 and CDR2: MNHEY and SVGAGI. With 2 bases removed from V and 0 bases from J, the gap between germline ends came to 13 bases. The CDR3 has 16 residues. CDR3 loop: CASSYGEDFTNYGYTF. The CDR3 nucleotides are TGTGCCAGCAGTTACGGGGAGGACTTCACTAACTATGGCTACACCTTC.

This clonotype came up once. V and J are TRBV4-2 and TRBJ2-5; 11 bases line up with TRBD2. The germline V gene encodes CDR1 LGHNA and CDR2 YNFKEQ. This CDR3 is 17 amino acids long. J gave up 0 bases and V 4 bases, and 7 bases lay outside the gene matches. In DNA, the CDR3 is TGTGCCAGCAGCCCCGGGGGGACTAGCGGTTACCAAGAGACCCAGTACTTC. Translated: CASSPGGTSGYQETQYF.

CDR3 DNA: TGTGCCAGCAGCCAAGAGGGGGGGGCCAGCACAGATACGCAGTATTTT. Amino acid sequence: CASSQEGGASTDTQYF. This chain links TRBV4-2 with TRBJ2-3, with D possibly being TRBD2 (7 bases). Germline lookup yields CDR1 LGHNA and CDR2 YNFKEQ. V gave up 0 bases and J gave up 0 bases, with 10 bases separating them. The CDR3 extends over 16 amino acids.

The chain joins TRBV5-6 to TRBJ1-2; D remains unclear. Looked up from germline, CDR1 is SGHDT and CDR2 is YYEEEE. The CDR3 spans 13 residues. Trimming removed 4 bases from V and 3 bases from J, with 10 bases in between. DNA of the CDR3: TGTGCCAGCAGCCTCGGCAGCTACTATGGCTACACCTTC. As protein: CASSLGSYYGYTF.

V gene TRBV20-1 combines with J gene TRBJ2-4, with a weak D call TRBD1 (7 bases). Germline values: CDR1 DFQATT, CDR2 SNEGSKA (reference sequence). The CDR3 has 13 amino acids. Trimming took 1 base from V and 9 from J, leaving 13 bases between them. The chain's CDR3 is CSARATGEAIQYF. The DNA for the CDR3 is TGCAGTGCTAGAGCAACAGGGGAGGCCATTCAGTACTTC.

The chain is built from TRBV7-2 and TRBJ2-5; D possibly corresponds to TRBD1 (7 bases). The CDR3 sequence is 14 residues long. CDR1 and CDR2 (germline): SGHTA, FQGNSA. V was shortened by 5 bases and J by 6 bases, with 16 bases between the two germline ends. CDR3 sequence: CASSPPGGLKTQYF. In DNA, the CDR3 is TGTGCCAGCAGCCCCCCAGGGGGGCTGAAGACCCAGTACTTC.

Note on this clonotype: One end of the junction does not line up with germline, which may come from a read error. This chain connects TRBV7-3 to TRBJ2-1, with 14 bases aligning to TRBD2. This CDR3 region has 18 residues. Germline CDR1 is SGHTA and CDR2 is FQGTGA. The CDR3 sequence: CASSLTPGLAGDHNGQFF. The CDR3 coding sequence is TGTGCCAGCAGCTTAACTCCGGGACTAGCGGGGGACCACAATGGGCAGTTCTTC.

The chain has TRBV7-6 and TRBJ1-5; no reliable D call. Deletions cut 1 base from V and 9 bases from J, with 10 bases between. Germline V CDR1 and CDR2: SGHVS, FNYEAQ. The CDR3 length is 13 residues. The CDR3 protein is CASSLEATAPQHF. In DNA, the CDR3 is TGTGCCAGCAGCTTAGAAGCGACGGCGCCCCAGCATTTT.

The chain joins TRBV20-1 to TRBJ2-7, with a tentative D call TRBD2 (6 bases). CDR3 size: 12 residues. Trimming left V 8 bases short and J 2 bases short, with 13 bases between. Per the germline V gene, CDR1 is DFQATT and CDR2 is SNEGSKA (reference sequence). The CDR3 is CSPGAGPYEQYF. Written as DNA, the CDR3 is TGCAGTCCCGGCGCGGGACCCTACGAGCAGTACTTC.